The 30 T cell receptor beta chains reported below all come from one sample, sequenced in a study of blood T cell repertoires in COVID-19. The method was immunoSEQ multiplex PCR; TCRdb's version includes in-frame clones alone and lacks a portion of them. The sample lists about 240,000 clones; 85% to 95% were seen once. The sample taken for sequencing was peripheral blood. These receptors came from a man aged 25 to 40 with COVID-19, enrolled during active disease.

The chain employs TRBV2 and TRBJ2-5; weak D call: TRBD1 (7 bases). This CDR3 spans 14 amino acids. Deletions cut 2 bases from V and 4 bases from J, with 11 bases between. The germline gives CDR1 SNHLY, CDR2 FYNNEI. The CDR3 protein is CASSETGEAETQYF. DNA for the CDR3: TGTGCCAGCAGTGAAACAGGGGAGGCAGAGACCCAGTACTTC.

V and J are TRBV6-6 and TRBJ2-2; 9 positions agree with TRBD2. The V and J ends lost 6 bases and 7 bases, in that order; junction bases with no gene match: 3. The germline CDR1 and CDR2 sequences are MNHNY and SVGAGI (reference sequence). The CDR3 is 13 residues long. This chain's CDR3 is CASRSGGNGELFF. The CDR3 coding sequence is TGTGCCAGCAGAAGCGGGGGGAACGGGGAGCTGTTTTTT.

The rearrangement joins TRBV12-3 or TRBV12-4 to TRBJ2-1, with D uncertain. Trimming cost V 3 bases and J 8 bases, with 11 bases left between them. The CDR3 loop spans 13 amino acids. The CDR3 DNA is TGTGCCAGCAGTTTGAATCAGGTGCATGAGCAGTTCTTC. Protein product: CASSLNQVHEQFF.

In DNA, the CDR3 is TGCGCCAGCGGAGAGCGGGGGAAAGAGTTCTTC. Translation gives CASGERGKEFF. The gene calls are TRBV10-1 and TRBJ2-1; 8 bases align to TRBD2. This CDR3 is 11 amino acids long. Germline V CDR1 and CDR2: WNHNN, SYGVQD (reference sequence). The V and J ends lost 8 bases and 14 bases, in that order; junction bases with no gene match: 8.

The chain uses TRBV19 and TRBJ2-5; 12 bases line up with TRBD2. This CDR3 has 15 residues. The V gene end was trimmed by 9 bases and the J gene end by 1 base; junction bases not matched to a gene: 6. Germline V gene sequence: CDR1 LNHDA, CDR2 SQIVND (reference sequence). DNA for the CDR3: TGTGCCAGCCGGACTAGCGGGGTATCCCAAGAGACCCAGTACTTC. Encoded protein: CASRTSGVSQETQYF.

This clone appeared once. This chain joins TRBV7-2 and TRBJ2-7; TRBD1 matches 7 bases. V shed 8 bases, J shed 2 bases, and the junction held 9 bases outside the gene matches. There are 14 residues in the CDR3. Germline V lookup: CDR1 SGHTA, CDR2 FQGNSA. The CDR3 spells CASGPTGVAYEQYF. The CDR3 nucleotides read TGTGCCAGCGGCCCAACAGGGGTAGCCTACGAGCAGTACTTC.

V usage is TRBV7-9 and J usage is TRBJ2-7; TRBD1 might be the D (6 bases). With 6 bases removed from V and 9 bases from J, the gap between germline ends came to 15 bases. CDR1 and CDR2 from the germline V gene are SEHNR and FQNEAQ (reference sequence). There are 12 residues in the CDR3. In DNA, the CDR3 is TGTGCCAGCAGTCCTTGGGACATCCGGCAGTACTTC. Its protein is CASSPWDIRQYF.

The rearrangement links TRBV2 to TRBJ2-7, with 10 bases fitting TRBD1. The CDR3 is 14 residues long. With V trimmed by 7 bases and J by 3 bases, 6 bases remained unmatched. The germline V gene has CDR1 SNHLY and CDR2 FYNNEI. The DNA of the CDR3 is TGTGCCAGCACTTGGGACAGGGGAAGCTACGAGCAGTACTTC. Its translation: CASTWDRGSYEQYF.

On this clone itself: Distinct nucleotide sequences in the sample also encode this CDR3. V is TRBV7-9 and J is TRBJ2-3; 12 bases align to TRBD2. This CDR3 is 16 amino acids long. Germline loops: CDR1 SEHNR, CDR2 FQNEAQ (reference sequence). The V and J ends lost 3 bases and 2 bases, in that order; junction bases with no gene match: 3. Here the CDR3 reads CASSFLAGGPTDTQYF. The CDR3 region has the DNA TGTGCCAGCAGCTTTCTAGCGGGGGGGCCCACAGATACGCAGTATTTT.

V and J are TRBV24-1 and TRBJ2-1, with D unclear. CDR1 is KGHDR, CDR2 SFDVKD, per germline. This CDR3 contains 16 residues. Trimming took 2 bases from V and 4 from J, leaving 14 bases between them. The CDR3 coding sequence is TGTGCCACCAGTGATTCTTCCCCGGTCTCGTACAATGAGCAGTTCTTC. Protein sequence: CATSDSSPVSYNEQFF.

This clone was observed a single time. The chain employs TRBV19 and TRBJ2-3, with 12 nucleotides matching TRBD2. This CDR3 region has 16 residues. V was pared by 3 bases and J by 2 bases, with 3 bases of the junction left unmatched. Germline values: CDR1 LNHDA, CDR2 SQIVND (reference sequence). The CDR3, as DNA: TGTGCCAGTAGTATTACTAGCGGGGGGACCACAGATACGCAGTATTTT. Protein product: CASSITSGGTTDTQYF.

CDR3 DNA sequence: TGTGCCAGCAGCCAGCAGCTAGCGGGCACAGATACGCAGTATTTT. It is translated as CASSQQLAGTDTQYF. The V gene is TRBV11-2, the J gene TRBJ2-3; 7 bases map to TRBD2. The V gene end was trimmed by 5 bases and the J gene end by 1 base; junction bases not matched to a gene: 6. Germline-derived CDR1 and CDR2 are SGHAT and FQNNGV. CDR3 size: 15 residues.

This chain uses TRBV6-1 with TRBJ2-5; 9 bases align to TRBD2. The CDR3 extends over 15 amino acids. With V trimmed by 2 bases and J by 5 bases, 6 bases remained unmatched. Germline loops: CDR1 MNHNS, CDR2 SASEGT. CDR3 loop: CASSELRGGFETQYF. In DNA form, the CDR3 reads TGTGCCAGCAGTGAATTGCGGGGGGGTTTTGAGACCCAGTACTTC.

The chain has TRBV2 and TRBJ1-1; D not resolved. Germline V gene data show CDR1 as SNHLY and CDR2 as FYNNEI. Between the trimmed V and J ends, which lost 4 bases and 13 bases, there was a span of 13 bases. The CDR3 is made up of 11 amino acids. The CDR3 region is CASSVERAVFF. In DNA form, the CDR3 reads TGTGCCAGCAGTGTGGAGCGAGCGGTTTTCTTT.

V usage is TRBV5-4 and J usage is TRBJ1-2; no clear D. V gave up 4 bases and J gave up 3 bases, with 13 bases separating them. The CDR3 is 14 residues long. Germline CDR1 and CDR2: SGHNT and YYREEE (reference sequence). CDR3 coding DNA: TGTGCCAGCAGCCGAGGTGTGAGACACTATGGCTACACCTTC. This sequence encodes CASSRGVRHYGYTF.

The chain employs TRBV5-6 and TRBJ1-2, with D perhaps matching TRBD1 (6 bases). CDR3 length: 12 residues. Per germline, CDR1 SGHDT and CDR2 YYEEEE. Trimming took off 5 bases at V and 12 bases at J, with 17 bases between the two ends. The CDR3 DNA sequence: TGTGCCAGCAGTTTGCCGCAGGGGTTCGACACCTTC. This encodes CASSLPQGFDTF.

This chain connects TRBV7-9 to TRBJ1-1, with a possible D match to TRBD1 (6 bases). CDR3 length: 14 residues. V was trimmed by 10 bases and J by 2 bases, leaving 17 bases between them. Germline V gives CDR1 SEHNR, CDR2 FQNEAQ (reference sequence). The CDR3, as DNA: TGTGCCACCCAAGGGGGAACATCAAACACTGAAGCTTTCTTT. This translates into CATQGGTSNTEAFF.

The rearrangement links TRBV11-2 to TRBJ1-1, with D possibly TRBD1 on 6 matching bases. V lost 5 bases, J lost 4 bases, and 11 bases lay in between. The V gene's germline CDR1 is SGHAT and CDR2 FQNNGV. CDR3 length equals 13 residues. The DNA of the CDR3 is TGTGCCAGCAGCAACAGGGTCGCCACTGAAGCTTTCTTT. Amino acid sequence: CASSNRVATEAFF.

V usage is TRBV29-1 and J usage is TRBJ2-1; possibly TRBD2 for D (5 bases). This CDR3 is built from 13 residues. Germline-derived CDR1 and CDR2 are SQVTM and ANQGSEA. CDR3 bases: TGCAGTGTCGAAGGGAGCTCCTACAATGAGCAGTTCTTC. This encodes CSVEGSSYNEQFF.

The chain recombines TRBV6-5 with TRBJ1-4, with D possibly matching TRBD1 (6 bases). The CDR3 has 14 amino acids. Germline CDR1 is MNHEY and CDR2 is SVGAGI. V lost 6 bases and J 3 bases, leaving 11 bases between the germline ends. The CDR3 DNA reads TGTGCCAGCAGAGTACAGGGAGCTAATGAAAAACTGTTTTTT. Translating it yields CASRVQGANEKLFF.

This clone has just one count. The chain is built from TRBV5-1 and TRBJ1-2; 11 bases agree with TRBD1. CDR1 is SGHRS, CDR2 YFSETQ, per germline. V shed 2 bases and J 7 bases; nucleotides not matched to a gene: 1. CDR3 size: 13 residues. CDR3 in amino acids: CASSFGQGAGYTF. The CDR3 region has the DNA TGCGCCAGCAGCTTCGGACAGGGGGCTGGCTACACCTTC.

This chain uses TRBV3-1 (or the pseudogene TRBV3-2) with TRBJ2-1; 8 positions agree with TRBD1. Germline trimming cut 6 bases from V and 7 bases from J; bases unmatched to any gene: 11. This CDR3 has 15 amino acids. Germline CDR1 is LGHDT and CDR2 is YNNKEL (reference sequence). CDR3 residues: CASSHTDRVVNEQFF. CDR3 nucleotides: TGTGCCAGCAGTCACACGGACAGGGTGGTGAATGAGCAGTTCTTC.

This clone was seen a single time. The chain carries TRBV18 and TRBJ2-7; 8 bases match TRBD1. V shed 1 base, J shed 4 bases, and the junction held 9 bases outside the gene matches. The CDR3 is 16 residues long. From germline, CDR1 is KGHSH and CDR2 LQKENI. Here the CDR3 DNA reads TGTGCCAGCTCACCACGAGGACAGGGAGTGGTTTACGAGCAGTACTTC. As protein: CASSPRGQGVVYEQYF.

This clone has more than one count but fewer than ten. This chain uses TRBV30 with TRBJ1-4; D gene ambiguous. The CDR3 is 14 amino acids. Trimming stripped 7 bases from V and 5 bases from J, with 17 bases between. Per germline, CDR1 GTSNPN and CDR2 SVGIG (reference sequence). The CDR3 region is CASNLYGINEKLFF. The DNA of the CDR3 is TGTGCCTCCAATTTATACGGGATAAATGAAAAACTGTTTTTT. The full variable domain, rest sourced from reference TRBV30 and TRBJ1-4, is SQTIHQWPATLVQPVGSPLSLECTVEGTSNPNLYWYRQAAGRGLQLLFYSVGIGQISSEVPQNLSASRPQDRQFILSSKKLLLSDSGFYLCASNLYGINEKLFFGSGTQLSVL.

The chain recombines TRBV3-1 (or the pseudogene TRBV3-2) with TRBJ1-2; D unresolved. CDR1 and CDR2 (germline): LGHDT, YNNKEL (reference sequence). The CDR3 extends over 14 amino acids. Trimming cost V 6 bases and J 1 base, with 12 bases left between them. CDR3 protein: CASRPFGDNYGYTF. The DNA of the CDR3 is TGTGCCAGCAGACCTTTCGGGGATAACTATGGCTACACCTTC.

The rearrangement links TRBV30 to TRBJ1-2; weak D call: TRBD1 (6 bases). Germline V lookup: CDR1 GTSNPN, CDR2 SVGIG (reference sequence). This CDR3 is built from 14 residues. Trimming shortened V by 0 bases and J by 4 bases, and 12 bases separated the two germline ends. CDR3 sequence (DNA): TGTGCCTGGAGTGTAACGGGACACCGCTATGGCTACACCTTC. Amino acid sequence: CAWSVTGHRYGYTF.

The rearrangement uses TRBV6-5 and TRBJ1-2; D is ambiguous. V was shortened by 6 bases and J by 0 bases, with 8 bases between the two germline ends. In germline, CDR1 is MNHEY, CDR2 SVGAGI. The CDR3 totals 13 residues. In nucleotides, the CDR3 is TGTGCCAGCAGGGCCGGGACTAACTATGGCTACACCTTC. This codes for CASRAGTNYGYTF.

CDR3: CASSLASATAWETQYF. The CDR3 DNA reads TGTGCCAGCAGCTTAGCGTCGGCAACAGCATGGGAGACCCAGTACTTC. The chain links TRBV7-6 to TRBJ2-5; D unresolved. CDR3 length equals 16 residues. The V gene's germline CDR1 is SGHVS and CDR2 FNYEAQ. V gave up 0 bases and J gave up 5 bases, with 16 bases separating them.

This chain joins TRBV29-1 and TRBJ1-1; 8 bases are shared with TRBD1. There are 12 residues in the CDR3. Germline V lookup: CDR1 SQVTM, CDR2 ANQGSEA. The CDR3 reads CSIHRGTVGAFF. CDR3 sequence (DNA): TGCAGTATACACAGGGGGACCGTGGGGGCTTTCTTT.

The chain employs TRBV19 and TRBJ2-2; 8 nucleotides align to TRBD1. Trimming at V came to 2 bases and at J to 7 bases, leaving 6 bases not matched to a gene. Germline CDR1 and CDR2: LNHDA and SQIVND (reference sequence). This CDR3 comprises 15 residues. The DNA of the CDR3 is TGTGCCAGTAGTATACCAGGGGGCGAATTCGGGGAGCTGTTTTTT. Its translation is CASSIPGGEFGELFF.